Below, 29 T cell receptor beta chains from the same sample are listed, as sequenced in a study of human T cells and chemical hapten exposure. One entry per CDR3 protein, called by TCRdb with MiXCR from the RACE reads. The sample carries around 120,000 distinct CDR3 sequences, approximately 14% recorded once. Time point of the sample: patch test 1, 2 weeks after DPC sensitization. The treatment here: therapeutic diphenylcyclopropenone sensitization with weekly scalp DPC. The material was whole blood, obtained in connection with sensitization to the hapten diphenylcyclopropenone (DPC). The receptor source for this set is a man younger than 35 with alopecia areata. Some clones in this sample may be carry-over from other donors' samples.

This clonotype was counted between two and nine times. This chain links TRBV29-1 with TRBJ2-7; D may be TRBD1 (6 bases). Germline lookup yields CDR1 SQVTM and CDR2 ANQGSEA. CDR3 length: 12 amino acids. Trimming took off 5 bases at V and 6 bases at J, with 14 bases between the two ends. CDR3 residues: CSVRTVRGEQYV. In DNA, the CDR3 is TGCAGCGTTCGGACAGTCCGGGGCGAGCAGTACGTC.

This clonotype was seen a handful of times. This chain uses TRBV20-1 with TRBJ1-1, with unresolved D. Trimming left V 0 bases short and J 2 bases short, with 7 bases between. Germline V gives CDR1 DFQATT, CDR2 SNEGSKA (reference sequence). The CDR3 runs to 13 residues. The CDR3 DNA is TGCAGTGCTAGAGAAGGAGCAAACACTGAAGCTTTCTTT. It specifies CSAREGANTEAFF.

The V and J genes are TRBV4-1 and TRBJ2-5; no firm D call. Germline-derived CDR1 and CDR2 are MGHRA and YSYEKL. This CDR3 has 14 residues. V gave up 4 bases and J gave up 5 bases, with 14 bases separating them. The CDR3 DNA sequence: TGCGCCAGCAGCCGGGCTCCCACTGGGGAGACCCAGTACTTC. This codes for CASSRAPTGETQYF.

The rearrangement joins TRBV6-6 to TRBJ1-3; tentatively, D is TRBD1 (5 bases). The V end lost 2 bases, the J end lost 8 bases, and 10 bases lay between the germline ends. This CDR3 spans 13 amino acids. The germline V gene has CDR1 MNHNY and CDR2 SVGAGI (reference sequence). DNA for the CDR3: TGTGCCAGCAGTTACGCAGGGTCGTACACCATATATTTT. It specifies CASSYAGSYTIYF.

In its sample, this clonotype was seen a few times. The J gene is TRBJ2-1, the V gene TRBV4-3; 7 nucleotides align to TRBD1. With 1 base clipped from V and 0 bases from J, the junction kept 9 bases outside the gene matches. Germline CDR1 LGHNA, CDR2 YSLEER. The CDR3 is made up of 18 amino acids. The CDR3 DNA reads TGCGCCAGCAGCCAAGCTTTCACCGACAGGGTCTCCTACAATGAGCAGTTCTTC. Its translation is CASSQAFTDRVSYNEQFF.

J is TRBJ1-2 and V is TRBV29-1, with 7 bases identical to TRBD1. The CDR3 contains 13 residues. Germline V lookup: CDR1 SQVTM, CDR2 ANQGSEA. With V trimmed by 4 bases and J by 4 bases, 6 bases remained unmatched. The CDR3 protein is CSVAAGGSYGYTF. The CDR3 coding sequence is TGCAGCGTTGCCGCAGGGGGAAGCTATGGCTACACCTTC.

This clonotype was detected ten times or more. The rearrangement links TRBV7-9 to TRBJ2-7; 11 positions match TRBD1. This CDR3 has 16 residues. Germline trimming cut 3 bases from V and 0 bases from J; bases unmatched to any gene: 4. CDR1 is SEHNR, CDR2 FQNEAQ, per germline (reference sequence). The CDR3 spells CASSFRDRGSSYEQYF. The CDR3 nucleotides read TGTGCCAGCAGCTTCCGGGACAGGGGGAGCTCCTACGAGCAGTACTTC.

This clonotype was counted at least ten times. V usage is TRBV14 and J usage is TRBJ2-3, with 8 bases fitting TRBD1. Germline-derived CDR1 and CDR2 are SGHDN and FVKESK. After removal of 3 bases from V and 2 bases from J, the junction contained 7 bases not matched to a gene. This CDR3 has 16 residues. The CDR3, as DNA: TGTGCCAGCAGCCATTACGGGACAGGCAACACAGATACGCAGTATTTT. This gives the protein CASSHYGTGNTDTQYF.

This clonotype was seen ten or more times. This chain links TRBV20-1 with TRBJ2-7; possible D gene TRBD1, 5 bases. CDR1 and CDR2 (germline): DFQATT, SNEGSKA (reference sequence). The CDR3 has 15 residues. Trimming cost V 5 bases and J 0 bases, with 17 bases left between them. DNA of the CDR3: TGCAGTGCTGAGGACCGGACATGGAACTCCTACGAGCAGTACTTC. Protein sequence: CSAEDRTWNSYEQYF.

CDR3 coding DNA: TGTGCCAGCAGTTTATTTGTGACAGGGGGCACCGGGGAGCTGTTTTTT. This encodes CASSLFVTGGTGELFF. The chain links TRBV28 to TRBJ2-2; 9 positions agree with TRBD1. The CDR3 consists of 16 residues. Germline V CDR1 and CDR2: MDHEN, SYDVKM. Losses at the gene ends were 1 base for V and 4 bases for J; bases not matched to a gene: 4.

The sample holds a few counts of this clonotype. This chain uses TRBV4-2 with TRBJ1-2, with D unclear. The V end was cut by 1 base, the J end by 6 bases, with 6 bases between. The CDR3 spans 12 residues. Germline V lookup: CDR1 LGHNA, CDR2 YNFKEQ. The CDR3 here is CASSQARDGYTF. In nucleotides, the CDR3 is TGTGCCAGCAGCCAAGCCCGGGATGGCTACACCTTC.

The rearrangement uses TRBV6-5 and TRBJ1-2, with D uncertain. Looked up from germline, CDR1 is MNHEY and CDR2 is SVGAGI. With 7 bases removed from V and 4 bases from J, the gap between germline ends came to 10 bases. The CDR3 contains 12 residues. In DNA, the CDR3 is TGTGCCAGCACCCAACCCCCCTATGGCTACACCTTC. Translating it yields CASTQPPYGYTF.

Ten or more counts support this clonotype. The chain links TRBV6-2 or TRBV6-3 to TRBJ2-7; D gene ambiguous. The CDR3 sequence is 14 residues long. The V gene's germline CDR1 is MNHEY and CDR2 SVGEGT. Trimming cost V 2 bases and J 2 bases, with 10 bases left between them. This CDR3 reads CASSYGRVTYEQYV. CDR3 in DNA: TGTGCCAGCAGTTACGGAAGGGTAACCTACGAGCAGTACGTC.

The CDR3 is CASSLVPGRQETQYF. The DNA of the CDR3 is TGTGCCAGCAGCCTCGTCCCGGGACGGCAAGAGACCCAGTACTTC. The chain couples TRBV7-3 to TRBJ2-5; D could derive from TRBD1 or TRBD2 (5 bases each). The CDR3 has 15 residues. Germline V CDR1 and CDR2: SGHTA, FQGTGA. Trimming stripped 5 bases from V and 2 bases from J, with 15 bases between.

Many counts were recorded for this clonotype. This chain links TRBV20-1 with TRBJ2-4; 8 positions match TRBD1. V lost 3 bases to trimming and J lost 0 bases; unmatched junction nucleotides: 4. The CDR3 length is 15 residues. Per germline, CDR1 DFQATT and CDR2 SNEGSKA (reference sequence). CDR3 region: CSARDRALAKNIQYF. CDR3 nucleotide sequence: TGCAGTGCTAGGGACAGGGCCTTAGCCAAAAACATTCAGTACTTC.

This clonotype was recorded a few times. The gene calls are TRBV7-6 and TRBJ2-1; D remains ambiguous. The CDR3 sequence is 13 residues long. Looked up from germline, CDR1 is SGHVS and CDR2 is FNYEAQ. Trimming removed 5 bases at V and 9 bases at J, with 14 bases between. The CDR3 reads CASSPRVNLEQFF. The CDR3 region has the DNA TGTGCCAGCAGCCCAAGGGTGAACCTTGAGCAGTTCTTC.

The V gene is TRBV4-3, the J gene TRBJ2-7, with D unclear. The CDR3 consists of 14 residues. Trimming stripped 1 base from V and 0 bases from J, with 7 bases between. From germline, CDR1 is LGHNA and CDR2 YSLEER. The CDR3 DNA follows: TGCGCCAGCAGCCAAGTCCAGGTCTCCTACGAGCAGTACTTC. Its protein is CASSQVQVSYEQYF.

This clonotype was seen at least ten times. This rearrangement joins TRBV18 to TRBJ2-7; the D gene is possibly TRBD1 (6 bases). Trimming shortened V by 3 bases and J by 2 bases, and 11 bases separated the two germline ends. There are 14 residues in the CDR3. Germline V gene data show CDR1 as KGHSH and CDR2 as LQKENI. Here the CDR3 reads CASSPDRFTYEQYV. The CDR3 coding sequence is TGTGCCAGCTCACCCGACAGGTTTACCTACGAGCAGTACGTC.

Only a few counts were recorded for this clonotype. V usage is TRBV10-1 and J usage is TRBJ1-5; 7 nucleotides agree with TRBD1. CDR1 is WNHNN and CDR2 is SYGVQD in the germline V gene (reference sequence). V gave up 9 bases and J gave up 3 bases; unmatched junction bases: 8. This CDR3 has 14 amino acids. CDR3 sequence: CASPSDRDNQPQHF. Here the CDR3 DNA reads TGCGCCAGTCCGTCCGACAGGGACAATCAGCCCCAGCATTTT.

The sample holds a few counts of this clonotype. This chain joins TRBV5-1 and TRBJ1-2; no firm D call. CDR1 and CDR2 from the germline V gene are SGHRS and YFSETQ. CDR3 length: 14 amino acids. Trimming cost V 2 bases and J 4 bases, with 12 bases left between them. CDR3 in amino acids: CASSFSGVGYGYTF. The CDR3, as DNA: TGCGCCAGCAGCTTCTCCGGTGTAGGCTATGGCTACACCTTC.

This clonotype was observed many times. The chain employs TRBV5-1 and TRBJ2-4; TRBD2 might be the D (6 bases). CDR3 length: 13 residues. V lost 1 base and J 8 bases, leaving 10 bases between the germline ends. Germline assignment: CDR1 SGHRS and CDR2 YFSETQ. The CDR3 bases are TGCGCCAGCAGCTTGTCTGGGGAGGACATTCAGTACTTC. It specifies CASSLSGEDIQYF.

The chain is built from TRBV6-5 and TRBJ2-1; no reliable D call. Germline V CDR1 and CDR2: MNHEY, SVGAGI. CDR3 size: 17 residues. Deletions cut 2 bases from V and 0 bases from J, with 14 bases between. The CDR3 DNA reads TGTGCCAGCAGTTACCGAGTAGTCATGAGCTCCTACAATGAGCAGTTCTTC. The encoded protein is CASSYRVVMSSYNEQFF.

This clonotype has just a few counts. The V and J genes are TRBV6-1 and TRBJ1-1, with D hard to call. The ends were cut back, 4 bases at V and 0 bases at J, with 9 bases in the middle. The CDR3 is 14 amino acids. Germline V gene lookup returns CDR1 MNHNS and CDR2 SASEGT. CDR3 DNA sequence: TGTGCCAGCAGTGCCGAGAATATGAACACTGAAGCTTTCTTT. Amino acids: CASSAENMNTEAFF.

J is TRBJ2-5 and V is TRBV18; 11 positions match TRBD1. V gave up 6 bases and J gave up 5 bases; unmatched junction bases: 8. CDR3 length equals 15 residues. Looked up from germline, CDR1 is KGHSH and CDR2 is LQKENI. The chain's CDR3 is CASSPGTGGHETQYF. DNA of the CDR3: TGTGCCAGCTCCCCCGGGACAGGGGGTCACGAGACCCAGTACTTC.

There are a few counts of this clonotype. This rearrangement joins TRBV28 to TRBJ2-7, with 8 bases that match TRBD1. CDR1 is MDHEN, CDR2 SYDVKM, per germline. With 7 bases clipped from V and 6 bases from J, the junction kept 5 bases outside the gene matches. This CDR3 has 12 residues. CDR3 nucleotides: TGTGCCAGCACCCAGGGGGCTCGCGAGCAGTACTTC. It translates to CASTQGAREQYF.

As for this clonotype: A read error may produce the germline difference seen at one junction end. The chain combines TRBV14 with TRBJ1-2; tentatively, D is TRBD1 (5 bases). The CDR3 runs to 15 residues. Germline V gene data show CDR1 as SGHDN and CDR2 as FVKESK. In nucleotides, the CDR3 is TGTGCCAGCAGCCAAGAACTCGGAGGGGTCGATGGCTGCACCTTC. Protein product: CASSQELGGVDGCTF.

This clonotype was counted ten times or more. The CDR3 region has the DNA TGCGCCAGCAGCCCTACCCCCACCGGGGAGCTGTTTTTT. Its translation: CASSPTPTGELFF. This sequence joins TRBV5-1 and TRBJ2-2; unclear D gene. The germline CDR1 and CDR2 sequences are SGHRS and YFSETQ. CDR3 size: 13 residues. The V and J ends lost 4 bases and 4 bases respectively, with 8 bases between them.

This clonotype was seen more than once but under ten times. The CDR3 loop is CASNIKEDSTDSNQPQHF. Written as DNA, the CDR3 is TGTGCCAGCAACATCAAAGAGGACAGTACCGATAGCAATCAGCCCCAGCATTTT. The rearrangement joins TRBV21-1 to TRBJ1-5; the table's TRBD1 call for D was not verified on the DNA. TRBV21-1 has pseudogene status. There are 18 residues in the CDR3.

This clonotype appeared a few times. This rearrangement joins TRBV11-2 to TRBJ2-7; D may be TRBD1 (5 bases). V was clipped by 5 bases and J by 2 bases, with 13 bases between them. The germline V gene encodes CDR1 SGHAT and CDR2 FQNNGV. This CDR3 comprises 14 residues. CDR3 DNA: TGTGCCAGCAGCCCCGAAGGGGCTCCCTACGAGCAGTACTTC. Protein product: CASSPEGAPYEQYF.